This T cell receptor (beta chain) was identified during a study of T cell responses to AZD1222 COVID-19 vaccine. Profiled with immunoSEQ multiplex PCR; TCRdb holds only in-frame clones, not every one. This sample has roughly 160,000 clones, with around 93% found just once. The V gene's germline CDR1 is SGHTA and CDR2 FQGNSA. V lost 7 bases and J 4 bases, leaving 14 bases between the germline ends. The CDR3 loop spans 14 amino acids. V and J are TRBV7-2 and TRBJ2-1, with a tentative D call TRBD1 (5 bases). This specimen consisted of peripheral blood, obtained on day 0 of AZD1222 vaccination. The source of this sequence is an adult in good health. CDR3 in DNA: TGTGCCAGCACCAAAGGGGCAGATTACAATGAGCAGTTCTTC. Translation gives CASTKGADYNEQFF.